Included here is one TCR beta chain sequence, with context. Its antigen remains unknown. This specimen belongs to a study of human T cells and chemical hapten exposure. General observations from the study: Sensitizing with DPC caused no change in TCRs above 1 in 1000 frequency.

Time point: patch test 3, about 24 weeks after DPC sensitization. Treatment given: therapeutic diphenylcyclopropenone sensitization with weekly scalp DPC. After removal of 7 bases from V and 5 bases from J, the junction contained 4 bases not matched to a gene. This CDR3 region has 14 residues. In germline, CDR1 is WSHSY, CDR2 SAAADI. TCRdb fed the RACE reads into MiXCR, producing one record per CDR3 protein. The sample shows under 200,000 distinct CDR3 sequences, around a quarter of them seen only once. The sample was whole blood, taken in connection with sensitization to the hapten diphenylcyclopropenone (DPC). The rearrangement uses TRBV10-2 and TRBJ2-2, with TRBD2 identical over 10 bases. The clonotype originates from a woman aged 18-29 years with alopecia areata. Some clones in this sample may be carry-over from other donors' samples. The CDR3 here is CASISSGGTGELFF. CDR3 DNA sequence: TGCGCCAGCATCTCTAGCGGGGGAACCGGGGAGCTGTTTTTT.